This T cell receptor (beta chain) derives from a study of OX40 agonist ivuxolimab in advanced cancers. TCRdb's table, derived via immunoSEQ multiplex PCR, lists solely in-frame clones and lacks some. The sample consists of some 90,000 clones, about 90% of them appearing once. Germline loops: CDR1 SGHVS, CDR2 FNYEAQ. The CDR3 loop spans 13 amino acids. V lost 0 bases and J lost 4, with 6 bases in between. The source material was CD4+ or CD8+ T cells sorted from blood, sampled in a trial of the OX40 agonist ivuxolimab. The sequence was collected from an adult with an advanced solid tumor such as melanoma, head and neck, liver or kidney cancer. The chain couples TRBV7-6 to TRBJ2-5, with D unresolved. The CDR3 protein is CASSLATGETQYF. The CDR3 region has the DNA TGTGCCAGCAGCTTAGCGACGGGAGAGACCCAGTACTTC. Together with reference TRBV7-6 and TRBJ2-5, the CDR3 gives the full variable domain: GAGVSQSPRYKVTKRGQDVALRCDPISGHVSLYWYRQALGQGPEFLTYFNYEAQQDKSGLPNDRFSAERPEGSISTLTIQRTEQRDSAMYRCASSLATGETQYFGPGTRLLVL.